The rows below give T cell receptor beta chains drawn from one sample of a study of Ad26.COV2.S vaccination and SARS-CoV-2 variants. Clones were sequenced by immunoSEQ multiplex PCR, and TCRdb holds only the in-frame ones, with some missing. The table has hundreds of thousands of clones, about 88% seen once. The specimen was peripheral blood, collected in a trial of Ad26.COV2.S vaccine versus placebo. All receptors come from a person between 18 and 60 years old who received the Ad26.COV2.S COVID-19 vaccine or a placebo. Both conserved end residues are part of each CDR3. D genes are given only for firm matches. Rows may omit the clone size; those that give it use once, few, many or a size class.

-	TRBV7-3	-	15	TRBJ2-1	CASSLNNRQYNEQFF	TGTGCCAGCAGCCTTAACAATAGACAGTACAATGAGCAGTTCTTC
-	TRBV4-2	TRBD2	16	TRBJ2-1	CASSQVTGGSYNEQFF	TGTGCCAGCAGCCAAGTTACGGGAGGTTCCTACAATGAGCAGTTCTTC
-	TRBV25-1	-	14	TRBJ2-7	CASSEPGAGLQQYF	TGTGCCAGCAGTGAACCCGGGGCAGGGCTTCAGCAGTACTTC
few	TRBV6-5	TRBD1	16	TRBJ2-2	CASSYLYRGSTGELFF	TGTGCCAGCAGTTACTTGTACAGGGGGTCCACCGGGGAGCTGTTTTTT
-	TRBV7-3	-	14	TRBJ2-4	CASSPTVAKNIQYF	TGTGCCAGCAGCCCGACAGTAGCCAAAAACATTCAGTACTTC
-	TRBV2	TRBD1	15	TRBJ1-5	CASRVGTGGYQPQHF	TGTGCCAGCAGGGTGGGGACAGGGGGCTATCAGCCCCAGCATTTT
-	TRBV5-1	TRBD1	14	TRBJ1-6	CASSPDRAGSPLHF	TGCGCCAGCAGCCCAGACAGGGCGGGTTCACCCCTCCACTTT
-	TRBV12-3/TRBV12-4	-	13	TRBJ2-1	CASGERGIDEQFF	TGTGCCAGCGGGGAGCGCGGGATCGATGAGCAGTTCTTC
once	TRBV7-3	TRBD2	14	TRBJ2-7	CASSLAGGTYEQYF	TGTGCCAGCAGCTTAGCGGGAGGAACCTACGAGCAGTACTTC
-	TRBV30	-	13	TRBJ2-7	CAWSVKATYEQYF	TGTGCCTGGAGTGTAAAGGCCACCTACGAGCAGTACTTC
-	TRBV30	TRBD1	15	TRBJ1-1	CAWRIRGLSNTEAFF	TGTGCCTGGAGAATCAGGGGGCTCTCGAACACTGAAGCTTTCTTT
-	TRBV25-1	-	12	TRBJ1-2	CASSPGGSGYTF	TGTGCCAGCAGTCCCGGGGGCAGTGGCTACACCTTC